These 12 T cell receptor beta chains originate from one sample sequenced in a study of identical twins. Each CDR3 protein gets one entry after TCRdb re-called the 5' RACE reads with MiXCR. This sample carries 700,000 or so distinct CDR3 sequences, about 20% of them seen once, and the ten largest clones take around 4.5%. These sequences were also reported in another study, on T cells expressing NK-cell markers.

The sequencing sample was made of PBMCs. The origin of the receptors is a woman under 30 in good health.

This clonotype was picked up a small number of times. The chain joins TRBV12-3 or TRBV12-4 to TRBJ2-2; TRBD1 is a possible D gene (5 bases). CDR3 length equals 13 residues. Trimming stripped 6 bases from V and 7 bases from J, with 12 bases between. CDR3 amino acids: CASSPTQGGELFF. As DNA, the CDR3 is TGTGCCAGCAGCCCAACTCAGGGCGGGGAGCTGTTTTTT.

The rearrangement joins TRBV6-5 to TRBJ2-3, with 7 bases fitting TRBD2. The CDR3 sequence is 17 residues long. In germline, CDR1 is MNHEY, CDR2 SVGAGI. V shed 0 bases and J 4 bases; nucleotides not matched to a gene: 10. CDR3 bases: TGTGCCAGCAGTTACTCGTTGGGCGGGGGAATATCAGATACGCAGTATTTT. Translating it yields CASSYSLGGGISDTQYF.

J is TRBJ2-1 and V is TRBV29-1; 10 nucleotides match TRBD1. V was clipped by 6 bases and J by 4 bases; unmatched bases: 9. CDR1 is SQVTM, CDR2 ANQGSEA, per germline. The CDR3 covers 15 residues. DNA for the CDR3: TGCAGCGTCCGACAGGGGGCCACTGCTTACAATGAGCAGTTCTTC. Translating it yields CSVRQGATAYNEQFF.

The chain joins TRBV27 to TRBJ2-1, with D possibly matching TRBD2 (5 bases). This CDR3 contains 16 residues. V lost 10 bases and J lost 0, with 19 bases in between. Per the germline V gene, CDR1 is MNHEY and CDR2 is SMNVEV (reference sequence). CDR3 amino acids: CATRPITGSSYNEQFF. In DNA, the CDR3 is TGTGCCACCCGACCTATTACGGGAAGCTCCTACAATGAGCAGTTCTTC.

This chain connects TRBV12-3 or TRBV12-4 to TRBJ2-5, with D perhaps matching TRBD2 (6 bases). This CDR3 has 14 amino acids. The ends were cut back, 7 bases at V and 3 bases at J, with 15 bases in the middle. In DNA, the CDR3 is TGTGCCAGCACCCGACAGCGGGTAGAAGAGACCCAGTACTTC. Translating it yields CASTRQRVEETQYF.

This clonotype has just a few counts. This chain joins TRBV20-1 and TRBJ2-1, with a weak D call TRBD2 (5 bases). The germline V gene encodes CDR1 DFQATT and CDR2 SNEGSKA (reference sequence). Between the trimmed V and J ends, which lost 3 bases and 9 bases, there was a span of 12 bases. The CDR3 spans 12 residues. CDR3: CSASHGGTEQFF. Here the CDR3 DNA reads TGCAGTGCTAGCCACGGAGGCACTGAGCAGTTCTTC.

This clonotype was picked up many times. This sequence joins TRBV11-2 and TRBJ1-5; no clear D. The CDR3 covers 13 residues. Trimming cost V 5 bases and J 4 bases, with 9 bases left between them. From germline, CDR1 is SGHAT and CDR2 FQNNGV. CDR3 amino acids: CASSLNRNQPQHF. DNA of the CDR3: TGTGCCAGCAGCCTCAATCGAAATCAGCCCCAGCATTTT.

The J gene is TRBJ1-2, the V gene TRBV11-1; 10 bases map to TRBD1. Per germline, CDR1 SGHAT and CDR2 FQDESV (reference sequence). J gave up 1 base and V 5 bases, and 22 bases lay outside the gene matches. This CDR3 is built from 21 residues. The CDR3 is CASSPVGPGTGVEDLNYGYTF. CDR3 DNA sequence: TGTGCCAGCAGCCCGGTCGGCCCCGGGACAGGGGTCGAAGATCTTAACTATGGCTACACCTTC.

This clonotype has more than one count but fewer than ten. J is TRBJ2-3 and V is TRBV5-1; 8 bases match TRBD2. CDR1 SGHRS and CDR2 YFSETQ come from the germline V gene. There are 16 residues in the CDR3. V was pared by 0 bases and J by 5 bases, with 8 bases of the junction left unmatched. Here the CDR3 DNA reads TGCGCCAGCAGCTTGGATCGCGGGGGGAATGTAGATACGCAGTATTTT. This codes for CASSLDRGGNVDTQYF.

This clonotype came up once. This chain links TRBV7-9 with TRBJ2-2, with D uncertain. CDR1 and CDR2 from the germline V gene are SEHNR and FQNEAQ (reference sequence). The CDR3 is 14 residues long. Trimming left V 8 bases short and J 1 base short, with 11 bases between. The CDR3 sequence is CASRPDENTGELFF. The DNA of the CDR3 is TGTGCCAGCCGCCCCGACGAGAACACCGGGGAGCTGTTTTTT.

This clonotype appeared a few times. V usage is TRBV20-1 and J usage is TRBJ2-1; a possible D gene is TRBD2 (6 bases). In germline, CDR1 is DFQATT, CDR2 SNEGSKA (reference sequence). With 6 bases removed from V and 0 bases from J, the gap between germline ends came to 15 bases. The CDR3 length is 15 residues. The CDR3 loop reads CSATPGTFSYNEQFF. In DNA, the CDR3 is TGCAGTGCCACCCCCGGGACTTTCTCCTACAATGAGCAGTTCTTC.

The chain couples TRBV27 to TRBJ1-1; D is unresolved. From germline, CDR1 is MNHEY and CDR2 SMNVEV (reference sequence). V gave up 0 bases and J gave up 3 bases, with 5 bases separating them. The CDR3 runs to 13 residues. The CDR3 nucleotides are TGTGCCAGCAGTTTATCAGGATACACTGAAGCTTTCTTT. Its protein is CASSLSGYTEAFF.